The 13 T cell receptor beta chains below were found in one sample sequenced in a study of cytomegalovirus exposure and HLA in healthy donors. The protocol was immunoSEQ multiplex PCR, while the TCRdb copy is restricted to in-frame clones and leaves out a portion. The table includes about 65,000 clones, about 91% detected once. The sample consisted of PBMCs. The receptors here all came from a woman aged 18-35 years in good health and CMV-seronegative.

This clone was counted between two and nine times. CDR3 sequence: CASSLAASGSTDTQYF. The CDR3 DNA reads as TGTGCCAGCAGCTTAGCGGCTAGCGGGAGCACAGATACGCAGTATTTT. V usage is TRBV7-8 and J usage is TRBJ2-3, with 8 nucleotides matching TRBD2. The trim removed 0 bases at V and 0 bases at J, leaving 2 bases unmatched. This CDR3 region has 16 residues. The V gene's germline CDR1 is SGHVS and CDR2 FQNEAQ.

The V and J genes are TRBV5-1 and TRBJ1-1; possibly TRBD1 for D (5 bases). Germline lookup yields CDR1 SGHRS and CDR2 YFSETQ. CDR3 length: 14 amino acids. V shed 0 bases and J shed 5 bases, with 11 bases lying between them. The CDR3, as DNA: TGCGCCAGCAGCTTGGACGCAGGGAGGACTGAAGCTTTCTTT. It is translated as CASSLDAGRTEAFF.

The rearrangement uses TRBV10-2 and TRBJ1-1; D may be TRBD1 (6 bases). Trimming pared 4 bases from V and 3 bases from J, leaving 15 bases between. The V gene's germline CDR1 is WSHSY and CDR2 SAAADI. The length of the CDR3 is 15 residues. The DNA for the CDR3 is TGCGCCAGCAGTGGAAGGGGGAGGGTGTACACTGAAGCTTTCTTT. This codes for CASSGRGRVYTEAFF.

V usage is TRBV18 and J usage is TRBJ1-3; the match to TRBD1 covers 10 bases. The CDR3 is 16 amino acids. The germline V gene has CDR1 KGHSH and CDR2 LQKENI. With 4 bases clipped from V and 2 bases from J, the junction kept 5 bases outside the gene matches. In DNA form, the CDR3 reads TGTGCCAGCTCACTCTCGGGACAGGGGCCTGGAAACACCATATATTTT. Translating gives CASSLSGQGPGNTIYF.

CDR3 region: CASSLPIGQGGYTF. CDR3 DNA: TGTGCCAGCAGTTTACCCATAGGACAGGGAGGCTACACCTTC. The gene calls are TRBV28 and TRBJ1-2, with 8 nucleotides matching TRBD1. CDR1 and CDR2 from the germline V gene are MDHEN and SYDVKM. There are 14 residues in the CDR3. V lost 2 bases to trimming and J lost 8 bases; unmatched junction nucleotides: 7.

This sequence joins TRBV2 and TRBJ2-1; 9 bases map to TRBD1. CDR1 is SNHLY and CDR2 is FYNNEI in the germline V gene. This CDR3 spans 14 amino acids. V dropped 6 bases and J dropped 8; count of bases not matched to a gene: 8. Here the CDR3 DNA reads TGTGCCAGCAGGGGGACAGGGAAGGTCGATGAGCAGTTCTTC. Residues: CASRGTGKVDEQFF.

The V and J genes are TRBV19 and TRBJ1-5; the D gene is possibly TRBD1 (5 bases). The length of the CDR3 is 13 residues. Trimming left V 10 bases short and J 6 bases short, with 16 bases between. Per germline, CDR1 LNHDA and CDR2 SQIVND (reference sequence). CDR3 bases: TGTGCCACTACCTACGGGGGAGCTCAGCCCCAGCATTTT. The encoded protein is CATTYGGAQPQHF. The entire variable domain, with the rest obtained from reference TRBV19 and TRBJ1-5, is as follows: DGGITQSPKYLFRKEGQNVTLSCEQNLNHDAMYWYRQDPGQGLRLIYYSQIVNDFQKGDIAEGYSVSREKKESFPLTVTSAQKNPTAFYLCATTYGGAQPQHFGDGTRLSIL.

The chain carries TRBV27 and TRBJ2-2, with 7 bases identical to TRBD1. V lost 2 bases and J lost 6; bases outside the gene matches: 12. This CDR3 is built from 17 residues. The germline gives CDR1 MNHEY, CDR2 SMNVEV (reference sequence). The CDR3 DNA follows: TGTGCCAGCAGTTTAGGGTTCGGACAGGCGTATTCCGGGGAGCTGTTTTTT. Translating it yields CASSLGFGQAYSGELFF.

The CDR3 sequence is CASIRTGASDTQYF. The CDR3 coding sequence is TGTGCCAGCATTAGGACAGGGGCTTCAGATACGCAGTATTTT. J is TRBJ2-3 and V is TRBV28, with 9 nucleotides matching TRBD1. Germline CDR1 reads MDHEN; CDR2 reads SYDVKM. CDR3 length: 14 amino acids. The ends lost 7 bases at V and 4 bases at J; junction bases unmatched: 6.

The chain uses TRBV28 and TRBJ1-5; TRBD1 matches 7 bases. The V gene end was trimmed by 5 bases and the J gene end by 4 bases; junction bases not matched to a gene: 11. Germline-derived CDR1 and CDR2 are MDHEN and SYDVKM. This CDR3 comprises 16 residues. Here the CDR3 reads CASSLLKGQPNQPQHF. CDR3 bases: TGTGCCAGCAGTCTACTGAAGGGACAGCCAAATCAGCCCCAGCATTTT.

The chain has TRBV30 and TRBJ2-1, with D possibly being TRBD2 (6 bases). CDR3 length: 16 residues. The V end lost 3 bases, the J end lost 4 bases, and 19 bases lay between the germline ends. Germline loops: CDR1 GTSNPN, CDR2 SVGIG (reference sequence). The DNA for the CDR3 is TGTGCCTGGAGGACCTGGGTCCCTGGGGGGTACAATGAGCAGTTCTTC. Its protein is CAWRTWVPGGYNEQFF. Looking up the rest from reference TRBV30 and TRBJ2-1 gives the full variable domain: SQTIHQWPATLVQPVGSPLSLECTVEGTSNPNLYWYRQAAGRGLQLLFYSVGIGQISSEVPQNLSASRPQDRQFILSSKKLLLSDSGFYLCAWRTWVPGGYNEQFFGPGTRLTVL.

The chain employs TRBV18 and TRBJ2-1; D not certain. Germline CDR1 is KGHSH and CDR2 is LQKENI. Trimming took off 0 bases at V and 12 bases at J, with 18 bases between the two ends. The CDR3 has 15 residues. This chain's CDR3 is CASSPPAELNERQFF. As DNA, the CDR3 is TGTGCCAGCTCACCACCGGCGGAGCTTAATGAGCGGCAGTTCTTC.

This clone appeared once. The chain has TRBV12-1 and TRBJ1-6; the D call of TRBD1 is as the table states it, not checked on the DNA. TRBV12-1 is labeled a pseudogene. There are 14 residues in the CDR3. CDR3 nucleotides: TGTGCCAGCAGCCCTCGACCACAGGAATCACCCCTCCACTTT. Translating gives CASSPRPQESPLHF.